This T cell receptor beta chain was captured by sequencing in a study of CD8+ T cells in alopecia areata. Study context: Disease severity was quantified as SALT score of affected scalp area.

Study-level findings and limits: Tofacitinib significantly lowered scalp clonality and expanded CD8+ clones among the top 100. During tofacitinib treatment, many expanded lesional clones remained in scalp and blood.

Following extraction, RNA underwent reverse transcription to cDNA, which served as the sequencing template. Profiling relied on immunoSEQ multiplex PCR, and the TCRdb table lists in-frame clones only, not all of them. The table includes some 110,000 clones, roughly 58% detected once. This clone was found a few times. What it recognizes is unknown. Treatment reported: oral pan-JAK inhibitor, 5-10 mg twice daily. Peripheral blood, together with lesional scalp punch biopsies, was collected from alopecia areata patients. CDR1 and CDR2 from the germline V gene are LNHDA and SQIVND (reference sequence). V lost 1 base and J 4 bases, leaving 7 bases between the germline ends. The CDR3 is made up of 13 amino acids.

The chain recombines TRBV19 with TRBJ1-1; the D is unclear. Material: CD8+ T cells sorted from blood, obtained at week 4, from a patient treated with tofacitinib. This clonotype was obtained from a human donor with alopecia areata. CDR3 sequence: CASSIAGGTEAFF. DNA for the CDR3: TGTGCCAGTAGTATAGCGGGAGGCACTGAAGCTTTCTTT.